One sample yielded the 5 T cell receptor beta chains listed below, sequenced in a study of shared clonotypes between healthy human individuals (dated by TCRdb to 2020 to 2021). The protocol used for the library was the immunoSEQ multiplex PCR assay. Not all clones reach the TCRdb copy of this immuneACCESS table, which keeps in-frame sequences only. Checked studies attribute under half of the gap to unresolved V genes and leave the rest unexplained. This sample lists 2.5 million or so clones; 85% to 95% were detected once. Over 0.12% of the sample goes to the ten largest clones. Sample: naive CD4+ T cells sorted from blood. This sample's cell subset or site label indicates: CD45RA+ positively selected. The receptor source for this set is a man younger than 35 in good health.

The chain is built from TRBV4-1 and TRBJ2-4; D possibly corresponds to TRBD1 (5 bases). V lost 3 bases and J 6 bases, leaving 9 bases between the germline ends. CDR1 and CDR2 (germline): MGHRA, YSYEKL. This CDR3 has 13 residues. CDR3 sequence (DNA): TGCGCCAGCAGCCAGCCGACAGTAAACATTCAGTACTTC. The encoded protein is CASSQPTVNIQYF.

CDR3 sequence reads: CASSLGLAGLSSYNEQFF. The CDR3 region has the DNA TGTGCCAGCAGCTTGGGTCTAGCGGGCTTGAGCTCCTACAATGAGCAGTTCTTC. The V and J genes are TRBV7-2 and TRBJ2-1; 8 nucleotides agree with TRBD2. The CDR3 is made up of 18 amino acids. Trimming cost V 3 bases and J 0 bases; bases outside gene matches: 10. Germline V gene lookup returns CDR1 SGHTA and CDR2 FQGNSA. The variable domain in full, completed from reference TRBV7-2 and TRBJ2-1, reads GAGVSQSPSNKVTEKGKDVELRCDPISGHTALYWYRQSLGQGLEFLIYFQGNSAPDKSGLPSDRFSAERTGGSVSTLTIQRTQQEDSAVYLCASSLGLAGLSSYNEQFFGPGTRLTVL.

About this clone: This sample also contains other DNA sequences that code for the same CDR3. This chain links TRBV11-2 with TRBJ2-2; TRBD1 is a possible D gene (5 bases). The V gene's germline CDR1 is SGHAT and CDR2 FQNNGV. There are 14 residues in the CDR3. V was pared by 2 bases and J by 4 bases, with 8 bases between. Here the CDR3 reads CASSLSRATGELFF. CDR3 coding DNA: TGTGCCAGCAGCTTAAGCAGGGCCACCGGGGAGCTGTTTTTT.

The chain is built from TRBV19 and TRBJ1-1, with 10 bases fitting TRBD1. J was trimmed by 2 bases and V by 8 bases; bases with no gene match: 8. The germline CDR1 and CDR2 sequences are LNHDA and SQIVND (reference sequence). The CDR3 sequence is 15 residues long. The CDR3 is CASRVDRGQNTEAFF. The CDR3 DNA reads as TGTGCCAGTCGCGTAGACAGGGGGCAAAACACTGAAGCTTTCTTT.

The V call is TRBV7-2, the J call TRBJ1-2; 8 nucleotides agree with TRBD1. This CDR3 comprises 13 residues. CDR1 is SGHTA and CDR2 is FQGNSA in the germline V gene. The junction had 6 bases not matched to a gene; V was cut back by 4 bases and J by 8 bases. DNA for the CDR3: TGTGCCAGCAGCTCGAAGACAGGGGTCGGCTACACCTTC. Translation gives CASSSKTGVGYTF.